What follows is one TCR beta chain and its context. All enrollees were about 18 to 95 years old and from approximately 24 US areas. Categorization into cohorts depended on clinical history that participants reported. This record comes from a study of blood T cell repertoires in COVID-19. The overall study: From the United States, Italy and Spain came samples of acute and convalescent COVID-19.

This CDR3 region has 14 residues. V lost 1 base and J 7 bases, leaving 13 bases between the germline ends. From germline, CDR1 is SGHAT and CDR2 FQNNGV. Original processing notes: Amplification with reference gene primers provided the estimates of nucleated cell counts. Assay used: immunoSEQ multiplex PCR; TCRdb lists only in-frame clones, some missing. The V and J calls and clone size are taken from that table; D and trimming were inferred from the DNA. The sample carries a few hundred thousand clones, roughly 90% recorded once. The V call is TRBV11-2, the J call TRBJ1-1, with D perhaps matching TRBD1 (5 bases). Sequenced input: PBMCs or T cells enriched from blood (not recorded which). The source is a woman between 25 and 40 years old who had recovered from COVID-19. For the CDR3, the DNA is TGTGCCAGCAGCTTAGCTCTGGTAGGGGTTGAAGCTTTCTTT. This translates into CASSLALVGVEAFF. Drawing the rest from reference TRBV11-2 and TRBJ1-1, the complete variable domain is EAGVAQSPRYKIIEKRQSVAFWCNPISGHATLYWYQQILGQGPKLLIQFQNNGVVDDSQLPKDRFSAERLKGVDSTLKIQPAKLEDSAVYLCASSLALVGVEAFFGQGTRLTVV.